The source of this TCR beta chain is a study of blood T cell repertoires in COVID-19. Study summary: Both acute and convalescent COVID-19 samples were obtained from the United States, Italy and Spain.

This clone was seen more than once but under ten times. This table comes from immunoSEQ multiplex PCR, and its TCRdb copy is limited to in-frame clones, with some not included. The table includes under 120,000 clones, approximately 70% detected once. Germline V gene data show CDR1 as MNHEY and CDR2 as SVGAGI. Trimming removed 8 bases from V and 8 bases from J; junction bases left unmatched: 3. The CDR3 runs 11 residues. The TCR originated in an elderly man with acute or convalescent COVID-19. The V call is TRBV6-5, the J call TRBJ1-3; 7 nucleotides match TRBD1. Sequencing was done on a sample of peripheral blood. The CDR3 reads CASRQGYTIYF. The DNA of the CDR3 is TGTGCCAGCCGACAGGGCTACACCATATATTTT.